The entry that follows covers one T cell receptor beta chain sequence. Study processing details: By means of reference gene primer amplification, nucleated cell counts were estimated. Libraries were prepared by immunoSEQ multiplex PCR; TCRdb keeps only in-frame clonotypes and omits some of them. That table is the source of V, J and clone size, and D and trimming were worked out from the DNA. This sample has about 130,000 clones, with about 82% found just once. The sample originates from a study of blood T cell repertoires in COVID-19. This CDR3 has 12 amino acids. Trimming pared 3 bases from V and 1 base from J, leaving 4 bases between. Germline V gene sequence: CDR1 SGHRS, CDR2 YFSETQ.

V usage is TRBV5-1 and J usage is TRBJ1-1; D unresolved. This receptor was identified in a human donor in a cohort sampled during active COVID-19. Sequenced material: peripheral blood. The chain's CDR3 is CASSSGNTEAFF. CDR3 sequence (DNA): TGCGCCAGCAGCTCAGGGAACACTGAAGCTTTCTTT. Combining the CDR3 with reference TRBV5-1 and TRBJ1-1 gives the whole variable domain KAGVTQTPRYLIKTRGQQVTLSCSPISGHRSVSWYQQTPGQGLQFLFEYFSETQRNKGNFPGRFSGRQFSNSRSEMNVSTLELGDSALYLCASSSGNTEAFFGQGTRLTVV.